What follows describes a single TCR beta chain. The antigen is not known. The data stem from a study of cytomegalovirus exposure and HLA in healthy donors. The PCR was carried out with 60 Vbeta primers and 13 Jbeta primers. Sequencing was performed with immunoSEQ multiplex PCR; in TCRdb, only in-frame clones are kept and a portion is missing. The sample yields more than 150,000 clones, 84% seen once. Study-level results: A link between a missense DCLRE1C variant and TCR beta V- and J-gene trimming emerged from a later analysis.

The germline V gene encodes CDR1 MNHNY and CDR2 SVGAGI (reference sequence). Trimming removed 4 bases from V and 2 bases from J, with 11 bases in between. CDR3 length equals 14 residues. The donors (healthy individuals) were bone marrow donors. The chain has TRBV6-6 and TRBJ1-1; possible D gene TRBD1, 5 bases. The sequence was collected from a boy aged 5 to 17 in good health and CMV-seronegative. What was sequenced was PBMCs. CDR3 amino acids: CASSLVQGNTEAFF. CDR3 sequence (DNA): TGTGCCAGCAGTTTAGTTCAGGGAAACACTGAAGCTTTCTTT.